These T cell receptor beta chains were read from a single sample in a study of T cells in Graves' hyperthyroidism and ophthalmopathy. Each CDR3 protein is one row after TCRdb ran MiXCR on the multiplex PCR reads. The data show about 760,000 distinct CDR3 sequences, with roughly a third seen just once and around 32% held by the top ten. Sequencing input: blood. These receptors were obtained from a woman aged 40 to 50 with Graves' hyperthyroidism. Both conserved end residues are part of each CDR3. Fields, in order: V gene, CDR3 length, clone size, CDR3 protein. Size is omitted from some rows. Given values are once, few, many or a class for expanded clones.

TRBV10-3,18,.,CAISPGLGGAGDRTEAFF
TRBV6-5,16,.,CAGSSRPGAAQETQYF
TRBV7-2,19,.,CASSLSTGRTLRSGNTIYF
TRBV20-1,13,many,CSAAVVSGNTIYF
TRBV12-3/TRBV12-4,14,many,CASSEQGTNYGYTF
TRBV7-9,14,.,CASSLVSLGEKLFF
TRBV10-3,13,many,CAIRRGSNTEAFF
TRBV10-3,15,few,CAISEPREVPGELFF
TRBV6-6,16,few,CASSYRASGDNSPLHF
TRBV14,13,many,CASSQGDVYEQYF
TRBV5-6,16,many,CASSLAIGPGLETQYF
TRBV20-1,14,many,CSAPHATSGETQYF
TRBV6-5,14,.,CASRSGTLYSPLHF
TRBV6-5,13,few,CASSTGGHTEAFF
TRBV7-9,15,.,CASSLRTGGLVTQYF
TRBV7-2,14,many,CASSFFGRPETQYF
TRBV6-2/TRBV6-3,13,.,CASSYPRPAQQYF
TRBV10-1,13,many,CASSQTGNYGYTF
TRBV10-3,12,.,CAISDIIGELFF
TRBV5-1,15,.,CASSPSGRSTDTQYF
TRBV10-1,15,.,CASSELGSGLAEQYF
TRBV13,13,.,CASKRGGVDEQFF
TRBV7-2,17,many,CASSLANVGTGQETQYF
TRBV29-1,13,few,CSVTLTSTDTQYF
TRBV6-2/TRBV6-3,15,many,CASSYADRGAETQYF
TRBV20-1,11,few,CSAGMNTEAFF
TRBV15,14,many,CATSSRDRNQPQHF
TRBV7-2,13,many,CASSLASGDGYTF
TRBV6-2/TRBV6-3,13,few,CASSLRDFYGYTF
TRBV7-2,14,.,CASTSGRLTDTQYF
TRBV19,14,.,CASRFQQGNQPQHF
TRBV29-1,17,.,CSVDRLPGGLAGNTIYF
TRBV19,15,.,CASNWGSRGPYEQYF
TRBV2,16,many,CASSDGTISSGNTIYF
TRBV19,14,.,CASSSGQVIHEQYF
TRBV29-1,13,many,CSVDAPGPHSYTF